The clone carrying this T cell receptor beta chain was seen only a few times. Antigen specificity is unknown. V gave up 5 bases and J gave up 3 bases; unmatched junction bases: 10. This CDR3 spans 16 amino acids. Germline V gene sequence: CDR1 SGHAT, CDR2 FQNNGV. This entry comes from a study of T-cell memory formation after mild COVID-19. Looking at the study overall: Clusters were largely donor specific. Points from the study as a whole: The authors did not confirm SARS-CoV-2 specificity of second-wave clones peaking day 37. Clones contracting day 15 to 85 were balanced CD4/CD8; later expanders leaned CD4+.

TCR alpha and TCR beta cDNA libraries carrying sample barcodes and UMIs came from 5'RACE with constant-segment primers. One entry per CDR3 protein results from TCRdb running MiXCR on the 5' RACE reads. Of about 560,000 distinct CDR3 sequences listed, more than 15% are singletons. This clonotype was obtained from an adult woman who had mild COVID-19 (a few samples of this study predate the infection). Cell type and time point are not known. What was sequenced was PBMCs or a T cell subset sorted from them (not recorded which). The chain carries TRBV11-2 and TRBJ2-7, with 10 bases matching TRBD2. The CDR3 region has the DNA TGTGCCAGCAGCGATCCGCTAGCGGGAGATAGCTACGAGCAGTACTTC. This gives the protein CASSDPLAGDSYEQYF.